Listed below are T cell receptor beta chains from one sample, sequenced in a study of preoperative IRX-2 immunotherapy in early breast cancer. Generated by immunoSEQ multiplex PCR, the TCRdb table keeps only in-frame clones and is missing some. The table records roughly 62,000 clones, roughly 95% of them present only once. This sample was gathered from a patient treated with IRX-2 immunotherapy. These receptors were taken from a human donor with breast cancer. The CDR3 runs from the conserved cysteine through the conserved F or W. D genes are given only for firm matches. Where a row states a size, it is once, few, many or the class of an expanded clone; other rows omit it.

size: NA; J: TRBJ2-1; V: TRBV11-2; D: NA; DNA: TGTGCCAGCAGCCCAGAATTTTACAATGAGCAGTTCTTC; CDR3: CASSPEFYNEQFF
size: once; J: TRBJ2-5; V: TRBV5-1; D: TRBD2; DNA: TGCGCCAGCAGCTTGGGGGCTAGCGGGGGTATAGAGACCCAGTACTTC; CDR3: CASSLGASGGIETQYF
size: few; J: TRBJ2-2; V: TRBV27; D: NA; DNA: TGTGCCAGCAGTTTACGCACAGGCTACACCGGGGAGCTGTTTTTT; CDR3: CASSLRTGYTGELFF
size: once; J: TRBJ2-7; V: TRBV18; D: NA; DNA: TGTGCCAGCTCCAGACCTTCCGTCAGAAACTACGAGCAGTACTTC; CDR3: CASSRPSVRNYEQYF
size: NA; J: TRBJ1-1; V: TRBV11-2; D: NA; DNA: TGTGCCAGCAGTGGGACGGCCAACACTGAAGCTTTCTTT; CDR3: CASSGTANTEAFF
size: NA; J: TRBJ1-6; V: TRBV28; D: NA; DNA: TGTGCCAGCTGCGGGGGGAATTCACCCCTCCACTTT; CDR3: CASCGGNSPLHF
size: NA; J: TRBJ1-5; V: TRBV28; D: NA; DNA: TGTGCCAGCAGTTTATCGACAGGTTGGCAGCCCCAGCATTTT; CDR3: CASSLSTGWQPQHF
size: NA; J: TRBJ2-1; V: TRBV28; D: NA; DNA: TGTGCCAGCAGGCGGTGGTTCTCCTACAATGAGCAGTTCTTC; CDR3: CASRRWFSYNEQFF
size: NA; J: TRBJ2-7; V: TRBV10-3; D: TRBD2; DNA: TGTGCCATCAGTGAAACGGCGGGAGGCTACGAGCAGTACTTC; CDR3: CAISETAGGYEQYF
size: few; J: TRBJ1-5; V: TRBV6-6; D: NA; DNA: TGTGCCAGCAGTTACTTCTGGGAAAACAATCAGCCCCAGCATTTT; CDR3: CASSYFWENNQPQHF
size: NA; J: TRBJ2-5; V: TRBV28; D: NA; DNA: TGTGCCAGCTCATTTGTGGCCGAAGAGACCCAGTACTTC; CDR3: CASSFVAEETQYF
size: few; J: TRBJ1-1; V: TRBV19; D: NA; DNA: TGTGCCAGTGGCGGGGGGCTTGGGAACACTGAAGCTTTCTTT; CDR3: CASGGGLGNTEAFF
size: NA; J: TRBJ2-5; V: TRBV7-7; D: NA; DNA: TGTGCCAGCAGCTGGGATTTTGGGGAGACCCAGTACTTC; CDR3: CASSWDFGETQYF
size: NA; J: TRBJ2-3; V: TRBV5-1; D: NA; DNA: TGCGCCAGCAGCATGGACGCGGGGTCCACAGATACGCAGTATTTT; CDR3: CASSMDAGSTDTQYF
size: NA; J: TRBJ2-5; V: TRBV7-7; D: TRBD2; DNA: TGTGCCAGCAGCACCGGACTAGGAGAGACCCAGTACTTC; CDR3: CASSTGLGETQYF
size: NA; J: TRBJ2-3; V: TRBV7-3; D: TRBD2; DNA: TGTGCCAGCAGTATAGCGGGGGGGGGTCCAGATACGCAGTATTTT; CDR3: CASSIAGGGPDTQYF
size: once; J: TRBJ1-2; V: TRBV25-1; D: NA; DNA: TGTGCCAGCAGTTCTACTACTCGCGCGGGTGGCTACACCTTC; CDR3: CASSSTTRAGGYTF
size: NA; J: TRBJ2-1; V: TRBV6-1; D: NA; DNA: TGTGCCAGCAGTGAAGGCCTGAGCTCCTACAATGAGCAGTTCTTC; CDR3: CASSEGLSSYNEQFF
size: NA; J: TRBJ1-2; V: TRBV5-6; D: NA; DNA: TGTGCCAGCAGCCACCCCCCGGGACCTAACTATGGCTACACCTTC; CDR3: CASSHPPGPNYGYTF
size: NA; J: TRBJ1-4; V: TRBV9; D: NA; DNA: TGTGCCAGCAGCGTAGCGGACCGCGTGGGCGAAAAACTGTTTTTT; CDR3: CASSVADRVGEKLFF
size: NA; J: TRBJ2-3; V: TRBV5-6; D: NA; DNA: TGTGCCAGCAGCTTTCGGGATCGCACAGATACGCAGTATTTT; CDR3: CASSFRDRTDTQYF
size: NA; J: TRBJ1-2; V: TRBV4-2; D: TRBD1; DNA: TGTGCCAGCAGCCACCGGACAGGCTCTAACTATGGCTACACCTTC; CDR3: CASSHRTGSNYGYTF
size: NA; J: TRBJ2-1; V: TRBV10-3; D: TRBD1; DNA: TGTGCCAGTATCGGGACAGGGAATGAGCAGTTCTTC; CDR3: CASIGTGNEQFF
size: NA; J: TRBJ2-7; V: TRBV19; D: NA; DNA: TGTGCCAGTAGTATCCTCGATTCATACGAGCAGTACTTC; CDR3: CASSILDSYEQYF
size: NA; J: TRBJ1-2; V: TRBV5-1; D: NA; DNA: TGCGCCAGCAGCTTGGAGGGCAGGGTTCATGGCTACACCTTC; CDR3: CASSLEGRVHGYTF
size: NA; J: TRBJ1-6; V: TRBV28; D: TRBD1; DNA: TGTGCCAGCAGTTTAGGACAGGGGAGAGGGTCACCCCTCCACTTT; CDR3: CASSLGQGRGSPLHF
size: NA; J: TRBJ2-5; V: TRBV15; D: TRBD2; DNA: TGTGCCACCAGCAGGATGGGACTAGCGGAAGAGACCCAGTACTTC; CDR3: CATSRMGLAEETQYF
size: NA; J: TRBJ2-3; V: TRBV6-1; D: NA; DNA: TGTGCCAGCAGTCCGGGACACGGAGTCTCAGATACGCAGTATTTT; CDR3: CASSPGHGVSDTQYF
size: NA; J: TRBJ2-5; V: TRBV6-5; D: TRBD2; DNA: TGTGCCAGCAGTTACGGACGGGAGGAGTACTTC; CDR3: CASSYGREEYF
size: NA; J: TRBJ2-1; V: TRBV19; D: TRBD1; DNA: TGTGCCAGTAGTATGTTAGGCCCACAGGGGAATGAGCAGTTCTTC; CDR3: CASSMLGPQGNEQFF
size: NA; J: TRBJ2-3; V: TRBV30; D: NA; DNA: TGTGCCTGGACTGGCGGGTTATTCACAGATACGCAGTATTTT; CDR3: CAWTGGLFTDTQYF
size: NA; J: TRBJ1-1; V: TRBV28; D: NA; DNA: TGTGCCAGCAAGGGGGGCAACACTGAAGCTTTCTTT; CDR3: CASKGGNTEAFF